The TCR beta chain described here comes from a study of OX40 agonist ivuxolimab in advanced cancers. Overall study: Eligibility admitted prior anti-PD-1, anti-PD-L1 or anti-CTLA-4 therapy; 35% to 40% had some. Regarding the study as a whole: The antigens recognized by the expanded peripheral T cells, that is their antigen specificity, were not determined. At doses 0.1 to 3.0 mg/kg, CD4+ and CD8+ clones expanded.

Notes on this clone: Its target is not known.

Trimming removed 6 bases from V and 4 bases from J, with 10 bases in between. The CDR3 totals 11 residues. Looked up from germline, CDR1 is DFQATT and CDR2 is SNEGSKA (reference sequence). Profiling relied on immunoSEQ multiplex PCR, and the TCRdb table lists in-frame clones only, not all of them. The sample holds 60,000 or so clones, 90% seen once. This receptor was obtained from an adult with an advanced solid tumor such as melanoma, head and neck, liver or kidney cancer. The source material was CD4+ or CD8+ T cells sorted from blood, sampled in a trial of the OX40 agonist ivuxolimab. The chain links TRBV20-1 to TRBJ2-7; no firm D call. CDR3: CSAASGYEQYF. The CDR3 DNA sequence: TGCAGTGCCGCATCTGGATACGAGCAGTACTTC.